The source of this TCR beta chain is a study of blood T cell repertoires in COVID-19. Study overall: COVID-19 samples collected from the United States, Italy and Spain covered acute and convalescent phases. T cells, B-cell-depleted T cells, or PBMCs supplied cDNA or gDNA.

The authors' processing: Nucleated cell counts were estimated from reference gene primer amplification. The assay was immunoSEQ multiplex PCR, and TCRdb's table has in-frame clones only and misses some. Clone size and the V and J calls come from that table; the DNA yielded D and trimming. The repertoire holds 20,000 or so clones, with 70% to 90% as singletons. This CDR3 spans 14 amino acids. Per the germline V gene, CDR1 is SEHNR and CDR2 is FQNEAQ (reference sequence). The V gene lost 6 bases and the J gene lost 0 bases, with 11 bases spanning the gap. The sequence was obtained from a human donor with acute or convalescent COVID-19. The donor label of this sample is uncertain. The sequenced material came from peripheral blood. The chain employs TRBV7-9 and TRBJ2-5; possible D gene TRBD1, 6 bases. The CDR3 region has the DNA TGTGCCAGCAGGAAAGGACAGAACCAAGAGACCCAGTACTTC. Amino acid sequence: CASRKGQNQETQYF.